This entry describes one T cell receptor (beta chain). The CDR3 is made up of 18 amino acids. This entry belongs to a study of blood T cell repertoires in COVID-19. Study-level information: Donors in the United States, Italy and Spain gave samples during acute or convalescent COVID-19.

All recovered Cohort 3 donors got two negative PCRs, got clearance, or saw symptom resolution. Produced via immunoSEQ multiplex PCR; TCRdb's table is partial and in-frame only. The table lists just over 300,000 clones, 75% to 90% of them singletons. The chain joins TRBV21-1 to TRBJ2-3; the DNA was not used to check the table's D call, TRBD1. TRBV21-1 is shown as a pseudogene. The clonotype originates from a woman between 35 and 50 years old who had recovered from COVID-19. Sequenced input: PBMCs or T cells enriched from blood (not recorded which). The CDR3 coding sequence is TGTGCCAGCAGCAAAGCGACCCTAGTGGGGCCTTGCACAGATACGCAGTATTTT. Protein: CASSKATLVGPCTDTQYF.